Shown below are 21 T cell receptor beta chains from a single sample sequenced in a study of T cells after posttransplantation cyclophosphamide. Only in-frame clones appear in the TCRdb table, and some are missing; sequencing was by immunoSEQ multiplex PCR. Observed are about 39,000 clones, no singletons, with the top ten taking roughly 4.3%. Specimen: PBMCs. These receptors all stem from a woman in her forties or fifties in good health and a related stem cell transplant donor.

The sample holds many counts of this clone. V and J are TRBV7-2 and TRBJ2-1; the match to TRBD2 covers 10 bases. This CDR3 region has 15 residues. Germline loops: CDR1 SGHTA, CDR2 FQGNSA. V lost 5 bases to trimming and J lost 5 bases; unmatched junction nucleotides: 6. This CDR3 reads CASSPSGGGNNEQFF. The CDR3 coding sequence is TGTGCCAGCAGCCCAAGCGGGGGGGGGAACAATGAGCAGTTCTTC.

There are many counts of this clone. CDR3 in amino acids: CASSLAGGGGAIEQYF. Here the CDR3 DNA reads TGTGCCAGCAGCTTGGCCGGGGGCGGGGGGGCCATCGAGCAGTACTTC. The chain is built from TRBV5-5 and TRBJ2-7; the match to TRBD2 covers 9 bases. This CDR3 is built from 16 residues. The V gene's germline CDR1 is SGHKS and CDR2 YYEKEE (reference sequence). Losses at the gene ends were 0 bases for V and 6 bases for J; bases not matched to a gene: 10.

This clone was seen repeatedly, ten times or more. The chain is built from TRBV19 and TRBJ1-1; D remains ambiguous. CDR3 size: 13 residues. Trimming removed 5 bases at V and 3 bases at J, with 10 bases between. CDR1 is LNHDA and CDR2 is SQIVND in the germline V gene (reference sequence). In DNA form, the CDR3 reads TGTGCCAGTAGTTTCGCCCGGTACACTGAAGCTTTCTTT. It encodes CASSFARYTEAFF.

This clone was found many times. The chain joins TRBV14 to TRBJ1-1, with D possibly matching TRBD1 (5 bases). CDR3 length: 16 amino acids. Germline loops: CDR1 SGHDN, CDR2 FVKESK. V lost 1 base to trimming and J lost 1 base, with 13 bases between them. CDR3 in amino acids: CASSQVIWGPNTEAFF. The CDR3 DNA follows: TGTGCCAGCAGCCAAGTTATATGGGGCCCGAACACTGAAGCTTTCTTT.

This clone came up many times. The rearrangement uses TRBV28 and TRBJ1-1, with 7 bases lining up with TRBD1. V lost 3 bases, J lost 8 bases, and 6 bases stayed unmatched. Germline values: CDR1 MDHEN, CDR2 SYDVKM. The CDR3 has 13 residues. CDR3 sequence reads: CASSFDRDREAFF. The CDR3 region has the DNA TGTGCCAGCAGTTTTGACAGGGATAGGGAAGCTTTCTTT.

This clone was detected many times. The rearrangement joins TRBV5-8 to TRBJ2-5; 13 bases match TRBD2. V lost 4 bases and J lost 5; bases outside the gene matches: 2. The CDR3 has 14 residues. Germline CDR1 is SGHTS and CDR2 is YDEGEE. CDR3 in amino acids: CASSGTSGEETQYF. The CDR3 DNA follows: TGTGCCAGCAGCGGGACTAGCGGGGAGGAGACCCAGTACTTC.

The sample holds many counts of this clone. The rearrangement links TRBV2 to TRBJ2-7; 12 bases align to TRBD2. CDR3 length: 16 residues. J gave up 3 bases and V 2 bases, and 5 bases lay outside the gene matches. The germline gives CDR1 SNHLY, CDR2 FYNNEI. The CDR3 sequence is CASSEWLAGGNYEQYF. The CDR3 DNA reads TGTGCCAGCAGTGAATGGCTAGCGGGGGGGAACTACGAGCAGTACTTC.

This clone was counted many times. V is TRBV6-5 and J is TRBJ2-4, with 9 bases identical to TRBD1. The V gene's germline CDR1 is MNHEY and CDR2 SVGAGI. The CDR3 extends over 15 amino acids. V shed 0 bases and J 7 bases; nucleotides not matched to a gene: 4. The CDR3 spells CASSYSLTGGNIQYF. In DNA form, the CDR3 reads TGTGCCAGCAGTTACTCCCTTACAGGGGGCAACATTCAGTACTTC.

This clone was counted many times. The chain joins TRBV9 to TRBJ2-3; the D gene is possibly TRBD1 (6 bases). The length of the CDR3 is 16 residues. With 2 bases removed from V and 0 bases from J, the gap between germline ends came to 13 bases. The germline V gene encodes CDR1 SGDLS and CDR2 YYNGEE. In DNA form, the CDR3 reads TGTGCCAGCAGCGTCCACAGGGCCTCTAGCACAGATACGCAGTATTTT. Amino acids: CASSVHRASSTDTQYF. Full variable domain (rest looked up from reference TRBV9 and TRBJ2-3): DSGVTQTPKHLITATGQRVTLRCSPRSGDLSVYWYQQSLDQGLQFLIQYYNGEERAKGNILERFSAQQFPDLHSELNLSSLELGDSALYFCASSVHRASSTDTQYFGPGTRLTVL.

The chain joins TRBV28 to TRBJ2-2; unclear D gene. Per germline, CDR1 MDHEN and CDR2 SYDVKM. V was pared by 3 bases and J by 0 bases, with 8 bases between. The CDR3 extends over 15 amino acids. The CDR3 DNA follows: TGTGCCAGCAGTTTCTTGCAGACGAACACCGGGGAGCTGTTTTTT. Protein product: CASSFLQTNTGELFF.

This clone was detected many times. The chain recombines TRBV28 with TRBJ2-1, with TRBD1 as a possible D gene (5 bases). Germline CDR1 and CDR2: MDHEN and SYDVKM. The V end lost 4 bases, the J end lost 5 bases, and 18 bases lay between the germline ends. The CDR3 is 16 residues long. Here the CDR3 DNA reads TGTGCCAGCAGTTCTCGTAGACAGCCTAGGAACAATGAGCAGTTCTTC. Its protein product is CASSSRRQPRNNEQFF.

This clone appeared many times. The V call is TRBV7-9, the J call TRBJ1-2; D possibly corresponds to TRBD1 (6 bases). V was cut by 3 bases and J by 6 bases, with 11 bases left in between. This CDR3 is 13 amino acids long. The V gene's germline CDR1 is SEHNR and CDR2 FQNEAQ (reference sequence). CDR3 loop: CASSFTGSDGYTF. CDR3 bases: TGTGCCAGCAGCTTCACAGGGTCTGATGGCTACACCTTC.

This clone turned up a few times. Germline is not matched at one junction end, which may reflect a read error. V gene TRBV30 combines with J gene TRBJ2-5, with D possibly matching TRBD1 (5 bases). Germline V gives CDR1 GTSNPN, CDR2 SVGIG (reference sequence). This CDR3 region has 15 residues. The DNA of the CDR3 is TGTGCCTGTAGTGTACCAGGGAATATTGGAGAGACCCAGTACTTC. Translated: CACSVPGNIGETQYF.

This clone was recorded many times. The V and J genes are TRBV7-9 and TRBJ1-1; 8 bases agree with TRBD1. From germline, CDR1 is SEHNR and CDR2 FQNEAQ (reference sequence). The CDR3 is 15 residues long. Trimming at V came to 3 bases and at J to 0 bases, leaving 3 bases not matched to a gene. CDR3 sequence reads: CASSLGTGMNTEAFF. The CDR3, as DNA: TGTGCCAGCAGCTTGGGGACAGGCATGAACACTGAAGCTTTCTTT.

Many counts were recorded for this clone. The CDR3 nucleotides read TGTGCCAGCAGTTACCGAGCGGGGTCTGGAAACACCATATATTTT. Residues: CASSYRAGSGNTIYF. This chain joins TRBV27 and TRBJ1-3; no clear D gene. The V and J ends lost 4 bases and 1 base respectively, with 11 bases between them. CDR1 MNHEY and CDR2 SMNVEV come from the germline V gene (reference sequence). This CDR3 region has 15 residues.

This clone was picked up many times. The CDR3 loop is CASSSGQGRNTGELFF. Here the CDR3 DNA reads TGTGCCAGCAGCTCAGGACAGGGCCGGAACACCGGGGAGCTGTTTTTT. The chain is built from TRBV7-3 and TRBJ2-2; 8 nucleotides agree with TRBD1. Losses at the gene ends were 4 bases for V and 1 base for J; bases not matched to a gene: 5. The CDR3 spans 16 residues. The germline V gene encodes CDR1 SGHTA and CDR2 FQGTGA.

This clone was seen ten or more times. V and J are TRBV5-6 and TRBJ1-1; D call uncertain. Looked up from germline, CDR1 is SGHDT and CDR2 is YYEEEE. Deletions cut 0 bases from V and 1 base from J, with 7 bases between. This CDR3 has 14 residues. The DNA of the CDR3 is TGTGCCAGCAGCTTGGATGGAGAGAACACTGAAGCTTTCTTT. Its translation is CASSLDGENTEAFF.

At least ten counts were recorded for this clone. This chain links TRBV5-4 with TRBJ1-1, with D possibly being TRBD1 (5 bases). V dropped 9 bases and J dropped 10 bases, with 25 bases sitting between them. The CDR3 spans 14 residues. Germline loops: CDR1 SGHNT, CDR2 YYREEE (reference sequence). The CDR3 loop reads CATGGSPGGSSAFF. CDR3 coding DNA: TGTGCCACCGGTGGCTCGCCGGGGGGTTCATCAGCTTTCTTT.

The sample holds many counts of this clone. The chain joins TRBV5-1 to TRBJ2-1; perhaps TRBD2 as D (6 bases). This CDR3 has 14 amino acids. Germline CDR1 SGHRS, CDR2 YFSETQ. Trimming removed 4 bases at V and 9 bases at J, with 17 bases between. The CDR3 nucleotides are TGCGCCAGCAGCGTGGTGACTAGTTCAAGTGAGCAGTTCTTC. Translating gives CASSVVTSSSEQFF.

This clone was counted only a few times. This sequence joins TRBV11-2 and TRBJ2-5; D possibly corresponds to TRBD2 (6 bases). Trimming took off 5 bases at V and 9 bases at J, with 22 bases between the two ends. Germline lookup yields CDR1 SGHAT and CDR2 FQNNGV. This CDR3 region has 15 residues. The CDR3 bases are TGTGCCAGCAGCCATCGGACGGTCTTGTGGGAGGCCCAGTACTTC. This codes for CASSHRTVLWEAQYF.

V usage is TRBV5-1 and J usage is TRBJ2-1; TRBD2 matches at 11 bases. With V trimmed by 1 base and J by 8 bases, 8 bases remained unmatched. The CDR3 extends over 16 amino acids. Germline CDR1 is SGHRS and CDR2 is YFSETQ. The chain's CDR3 is CASSLPLAGGRDEQFF. DNA for the CDR3: TGCGCCAGCAGCTTGCCCCTAGCGGGGGGTAGAGATGAGCAGTTCTTC.